These 14 T cell receptor beta chains were sequenced from one sample in a study of blood T cell repertoires in COVID-19. Sequencing used immunoSEQ multiplex PCR; TCRdb keeps in-frame clones, though not all of them. The sample records over 200,000 clones, 80% to 90% being singletons. Material for sequencing was peripheral blood. The receptors here all came from a young man with COVID-19, enrolled during active disease.

The rearrangement links TRBV18 to TRBJ1-2; 7 bases are a match to TRBD1. J lost 4 bases, V lost 2 bases, and 13 bases had no gene match. There are 17 residues in the CDR3. Germline V gives CDR1 KGHSH, CDR2 LQKENI. DNA for the CDR3: TGTGCCAGCTCACCAGTCGTGACAGGGATCTCTCCCTATGGCTACACCTTC. It encodes CASSPVVTGISPYGYTF.

V is TRBV18 and J is TRBJ2-7; 13 bases line up with TRBD2. V dropped 6 bases and J dropped 6; count of bases not matched to a gene: 11. The germline CDR1 and CDR2 sequences are KGHSH and LQKENI. The CDR3 sequence is 16 residues long. The CDR3 is CASSPSRTSGSGEQYF. CDR3 DNA: TGTGCCAGCTCCCCCTCCCGGACTAGCGGGAGCGGCGAGCAGTACTTC. The full variable domain, with the rest looked up from reference TRBV18 and TRBJ2-7, is NAGVMQNPRHLVRRRGQEARLRCSPMKGHSHVYWYRQLPEEGLKFMVYLQKENIIDESGMPKERFSAEFPKEGPSILRIQQVVRGDSAAYFCASSPSRTSGSGEQYFGPGTRLTVT.

V usage is TRBV7-2 and J usage is TRBJ2-3; D is ambiguous. This CDR3 is built from 15 residues. Germline-derived CDR1 and CDR2 are SGHTA and FQGNSA. V was trimmed by 5 bases and J by 0 bases, leaving 12 bases between them. This chain's CDR3 is CASSPYSSSTDTQYF. The CDR3 bases are TGTGCCAGCAGCCCCTACAGCTCAAGCACAGATACGCAGTATTTT.

The rearrangement joins TRBV24-1 to TRBJ2-7, with D possibly TRBD2 on 6 matching bases. CDR1 and CDR2 from the germline V gene are KGHDR and SFDVKD. The V and J ends lost 5 bases and 2 bases respectively, with 15 bases between them. There are 15 residues in the CDR3. CDR3 in DNA: TGTGCCACCAGTGGGGATCTAGCGACGACCTACGAGCAGTACTTC. Its translation: CATSGDLATTYEQYF.

The chain couples TRBV28 to TRBJ1-2; D not resolved. V gave up 6 bases and J gave up 1 base, with 21 bases separating them. This CDR3 is built from 17 residues. Per germline, CDR1 MDHEN and CDR2 SYDVKM. The CDR3 nucleotides read TGTGCCAGCAGCCCTCCCGGTCGAGCGCCCGGTAACTATGGCTACACCTTC. Encoded protein: CASSPPGRAPGNYGYTF.

The V gene is TRBV11-1, the J gene TRBJ2-2; D might be TRBD1 (6 bases). Germline V gives CDR1 SGHAT, CDR2 FQDESV (reference sequence). V was pared by 2 bases and J by 6 bases, with 13 bases between. This CDR3 contains 15 residues. Here the CDR3 DNA reads TGTGCCAGCAGCTTAAGGACAGTCGGTCCCGGGGAGCTGTTTTTT. As protein: CASSLRTVGPGELFF.

This rearrangement joins TRBV6-5 to TRBJ2-7; D is possibly TRBD1 (5 bases). With 6 bases removed from V and 1 base from J, the gap between germline ends came to 16 bases. The CDR3 is made up of 15 amino acids. Germline V gives CDR1 MNHEY, CDR2 SVGAGI. CDR3 sequence reads: CASRDEGQGSYEQYF. CDR3 DNA: TGTGCCAGCAGGGACGAAGGGCAGGGTTCCTACGAGCAGTACTTC.

The rearrangement uses TRBV2 and TRBJ1-2; D perhaps matches TRBD1 (6 bases). V lost 11 bases and J lost 0, with 13 bases in between. The germline V gene encodes CDR1 SNHLY and CDR2 FYNNEI. The CDR3 is made up of 13 amino acids. The CDR3 reads CASAQGTNYGYTF. The CDR3 DNA is TGTGCCTCAGCGCAGGGGACTAACTATGGCTACACCTTC. The variable domain in full, with the rest retrieved from reference TRBV2 and TRBJ1-2, is EPEVTQTPSHQVTQMGQEVILRCVPISNHLYFYWYRQILGQKVEFLVSFYNNEISEKSEIFDDQFSVERPDGSNFTLKIRSTKLEDSAMYFCASAQGTNYGYTFGSGTRLTVV.

The genes are TRBV5-5 and TRBJ1-5; D gene uncertain. V was pared by 4 bases and J by 0 bases, with 11 bases between. The CDR3 is made up of 15 amino acids. The germline V gene encodes CDR1 SGHKS and CDR2 YYEKEE (reference sequence). CDR3 residues: CASSLEKYSNQPQHF. CDR3 nucleotides: TGTGCCAGCAGCCTCGAGAAATATAGCAATCAGCCCCAGCATTTT.

CDR3 region: CASSIRPGADYNEQFF. The CDR3 DNA sequence: TGTGCCAGTAGTATAAGACCAGGGGCCGACTACAATGAGCAGTTCTTC. This rearrangement joins TRBV19 to TRBJ2-1; the D gene is possibly TRBD1 (6 bases). Germline-derived CDR1 and CDR2 are LNHDA and SQIVND (reference sequence). The V gene lost 2 bases and the J gene lost 3 bases, with 14 bases spanning the gap. This CDR3 spans 16 amino acids.

The V gene is TRBV15, the J gene TRBJ1-5; 10 nucleotides match TRBD1. Germline V gives CDR1 LNHNV, CDR2 YYDKDF (reference sequence). This CDR3 has 16 amino acids. With V trimmed by 1 base and J by 2 bases, 2 bases remained unmatched. Here the CDR3 DNA reads TGTGCCACCAGCAGAGGGGGGACAGGGGGCAATCAGCCCCAGCATTTT. Its translation is CATSRGGTGGNQPQHF.

The rearrangement joins TRBV6-5 to TRBJ1-5; 7 positions match TRBD1. In germline, CDR1 is MNHEY, CDR2 SVGAGI. The CDR3 spans 15 residues. With 4 bases clipped from V and 1 base from J, the junction kept 4 bases outside the gene matches. CDR3 amino acids: CASSSVTGSNQPQHF. For the CDR3, the DNA is TGTGCCAGCAGTTCCGTGACAGGGAGCAATCAGCCCCAGCATTTT.

The chain employs TRBV27 and TRBJ1-3; no clear D. V lost 2 bases and J lost 0, with 8 bases in between. The CDR3 consists of 15 residues. CDR1 MNHEY and CDR2 SMNVEV come from the germline V gene (reference sequence). The CDR3 reads CASSLNANSGNTIYF. CDR3 nucleotides: TGTGCCAGCAGTTTAAACGCGAACTCTGGAAACACCATATATTTT.

The chain uses TRBV28 and TRBJ1-2, with TRBD1 matching 7 bases. The CDR3 is 16 amino acids. CDR1 and CDR2 from the germline V gene are MDHEN and SYDVKM. With 4 bases clipped from V and 0 bases from J, the junction kept 8 bases outside the gene matches. The CDR3 reads CASSSLTGSANYGYTF. The DNA of the CDR3 is TGTGCCAGCAGTTCCTTGACAGGGTCCGCTAACTATGGCTACACCTTC.